This T cell receptor (beta chain) was retrieved from a study of human T cells and chemical hapten exposure. Individual cDNA molecules had unique molecular identifiers attached to them by the library. TCRdb passed the RACE reads through MiXCR, listing each CDR3 protein once. The table has 150,000 to 200,000 distinct CDR3 sequences, 24% seen once; the top ten hold about 2.3%. This clonotype appeared a few times. V dropped 6 bases and J dropped 3; count of bases not matched to a gene: 6. The CDR3 consists of 14 residues. From germline, CDR1 is MNHEY and CDR2 SVGEGT. The time point was: patch test 3, about 24 weeks after DPC sensitization. Treatment meaning: therapeutic diphenylcyclopropenone sensitization with weekly scalp DPC.

Sample: whole blood, taken in connection with sensitization to the hapten diphenylcyclopropenone (DPC). The genes are TRBV6-2 or TRBV6-3 and TRBJ2-7; 9 nucleotides match TRBD2. The receptor was isolated from a woman aged 40-49 years with alopecia areata. Some clones in this sample may be carry-over from other donors' samples. The CDR3 DNA is TGTGCCAGCAGGACGACTAGCGGACACTACGAGCAGTACTTC. Translated, it gives CASRTTSGHYEQYF.